A single sample is the source of the 11 T cell receptor beta chains below, sequenced in a study of T cell changes during pregnancy in multiple sclerosis. The repertoire was sequenced with immunoSEQ multiplex PCR; TCRdb's copy has only in-frame clones and lacks some. The table includes tens of thousands of clones, approximately 90% detected once. The specimen comprised CD8+ T cells from peripheral blood mononuclear cells, sampled in the third trimester of pregnancy. These receptors came from a female donor with multiple sclerosis, enrolled in a pregnancy study.

The chain carries TRBV9 and TRBJ2-2; TRBD2 matches 12 bases. The CDR3 consists of 17 residues. Germline V gene data show CDR1 as SGDLS and CDR2 as YYNGEE. The ends lost 3 bases at V and 3 bases at J; junction bases unmatched: 6. CDR3 sequence: CASSAPRLAGDTGELFF. The CDR3 nucleotides read TGTGCCAGCAGCGCCCCCAGACTAGCGGGGGACACCGGGGAGCTGTTTTTT.

The chain has TRBV9 and TRBJ2-5; 9 positions match TRBD2. Per the germline V gene, CDR1 is SGDLS and CDR2 is YYNGEE. CDR3 length: 15 residues. V was pared by 5 bases and J by 2 bases, with 7 bases of the junction left unmatched. The CDR3 protein is CASSLGAGGQETQYF. In DNA, the CDR3 is TGTGCCAGCAGTCTGGGAGCGGGGGGTCAAGAGACCCAGTACTTC.

The chain couples TRBV30 to TRBJ1-5; a possible D gene is TRBD1 (6 bases). Trimming pared 5 bases from V and 6 bases from J, leaving 14 bases between. Per germline, CDR1 GTSNPN and CDR2 SVGIG (reference sequence). This CDR3 is built from 13 residues. The CDR3 DNA reads TGTGCCTGGGGGTCAAAAGGGGGTCAGCCCCAGCATTTT. It specifies CAWGSKGGQPQHF.

CDR3 in amino acids: CASSLSGGAPYEQYF. CDR3 sequence (DNA): TGTGCCAGCAGCTTATCCGGGGGGGCCCCCTACGAGCAGTACTTC. The genes are TRBV7-6 and TRBJ2-7; 8 bases line up with TRBD2. V shed 2 bases, J shed 2 bases, and the junction held 5 bases outside the gene matches. Germline V gene sequence: CDR1 SGHVS, CDR2 FNYEAQ. This CDR3 is 15 amino acids long.

J is TRBJ2-3 and V is TRBV9; maybe TRBD1 (6 bases). From germline, CDR1 is SGDLS and CDR2 YYNGEE. The V gene lost 3 bases and the J gene lost 5 bases, with 19 bases spanning the gap. This CDR3 comprises 16 residues. The CDR3 nucleotides are TGTGCCAGCAGCGCGCCGCCGTGGGACATCGAAGATACGCAGTATTTT. Its translation is CASSAPPWDIEDTQYF.

The V call is TRBV27, the J call TRBJ1-2, with D possibly matching TRBD1 (6 bases). This CDR3 spans 15 amino acids. V was trimmed by 5 bases and J by 4 bases, leaving 17 bases between them. Germline V gene sequence: CDR1 MNHEY, CDR2 SMNVEV (reference sequence). In DNA form, the CDR3 reads TGTGCCAGCAGTCCCCTTGGGGGCTCGGGCTATGGCTACACCTTC. This sequence encodes CASSPLGGSGYGYTF.

The CDR3 DNA is TGTGCGACAGGGTCCTCCTACGAGCAGTACTTC. This translates into CATGSSYEQYF. V is TRBV6-6 and J is TRBJ2-7; 7 nucleotides line up with TRBD1. The V gene's germline CDR1 is MNHNY and CDR2 SVGAGI (reference sequence). There are 11 residues in the CDR3.

V gene TRBV9 combines with J gene TRBJ2-7; D gene unclear. The CDR3 is made up of 13 amino acids. Germline V gene sequence: CDR1 SGDLS, CDR2 YYNGEE. V shed 2 bases and J shed 2 bases, with 8 bases lying between them. CDR3 DNA sequence: TGTGCCAGCAGCGTGGGCGACGCCTACGAGCAGTACTTC. Amino acids: CASSVGDAYEQYF.

The chain combines TRBV11-2 with TRBJ2-7; 10 bases align to TRBD1. Germline values: CDR1 SGHAT, CDR2 FQNNGV. The CDR3 runs 16 residues. Losses at the gene ends were 1 base for V and 0 bases for J; bases not matched to a gene: 3. CDR3 DNA: TGTGCCAGCAGCTTAGGACAGGGGGCCTTCTCCTACGAGCAGTACTTC. It translates to CASSLGQGAFSYEQYF.

This clone was found once. The gene calls are TRBV13 and TRBJ2-2; 7 bases line up with TRBD1. The CDR3 spans 16 residues. Germline V gives CDR1 PRHDT, CDR2 FYEKMQ (reference sequence). V dropped 4 bases and J dropped 0; count of bases not matched to a gene: 5. The CDR3 here is CASSSRDRPNTGELFF. The CDR3 bases are TGTGCCAGCAGCTCCCGGGACAGACCGAACACCGGGGAGCTGTTTTTT.

The chain has TRBV4-1 and TRBJ1-2; 12 bases are shared with TRBD1. The junction had 10 bases not matched to a gene; V was cut back by 3 bases and J by 8 bases. This CDR3 is 16 amino acids long. Germline loops: CDR1 MGHRA, CDR2 YSYEKL. CDR3 region: CASSHIGTGGLGGYTF. CDR3 sequence (DNA): TGCGCCAGCAGCCACATTGGGACAGGGGGCCTAGGGGGCTACACCTTC.